The rows below give T cell receptor beta chains drawn from one sample of a study of shared clonotypes between healthy human individuals. The table came from immunoSEQ multiplex PCR; TCRdb's copy has only in-frame clones and leaves some out. The table shows about 730,000 clones, with 72% occurring only once. Input material: memory CD4+ T cells sorted from blood. These receptors were taken from a woman aged 30 to 39 in good health. Both conserved end residues are part of each CDR3. D genes are given only for firm matches. Some rows mark clone size as missing; the rest say once, few, many or name a class of expanded clone.

d_call j_call v_call clone_size cdr3_nt cdr3_aa
TRBD1 TRBJ2-6 TRBV23-1 . TGCGCCAGCAGTCTACAGGGGGATCAGCCTACCTCTGGGGCCAACGTCCTGACTTTC CASSLQGDQPTSGANVLTF
. TRBJ1-2 TRBV28 . TGTGCCAGCAGTTCGAAGACAGCTAACTATGGCTACACCTTC CASSSKTANYGYTF
. TRBJ1-1 TRBV7-3 . TGTGCCAGCAGCTCAACAGCAGGGCTCGCTGAAGCTTTCTTT CASSSTAGLAEAFF
. TRBJ1-1 TRBV5-8 . TGTGCCAGCAGCTTCTATCTCACCGGGCGAGAGAACACTGAAGCTTTCTTT CASSFYLTGRENTEAFF
. TRBJ2-3 TRBV7-2 . TGTGCCAGCAGCTTACTCAGGGCCGGGGGTACGCAGTATTTT CASSLLRAGGTQYF
TRBD1 TRBJ1-2 TRBV6-6 . TGTGCCAGCAGTTCGGGACAGCTAGGAGAGGATGGCTACACCTTC CASSSGQLGEDGYTF
. TRBJ1-4 TRBV29-1 many TGCAGCGTGCGCCGACAGCGTAATGAAAAACTGTTTTTT CSVRRQRNEKLFF
. TRBJ2-3 TRBV27 . TGTGCCAGCAGCCCGAGGGGCCTTAGGTCAGATACGCAGTATTTT CASSPRGLRSDTQYF
. TRBJ1-5 TRBV5-1 . TGCGCCAGCAGCCCCCAAGATCCCAGGAATCAGCCCCAGCATTTT CASSPQDPRNQPQHF
. TRBJ1-3 TRBV6-6 once TGTGCCAGCAGCCCCGGCGGCTACTCTGGAAACACCATATATTTT CASSPGGYSGNTIYF
TRBD2 TRBJ2-7 TRBV19 once TGTGCCAGTAGTGTCGGACTAGGCGGCGAGCAGTACTTC CASSVGLGGEQYF
TRBD1 TRBJ2-5 TRBV18 . TGTGCCAGCTCACGCGGACAGGGGGCTTTATCAGAGACCCAGTACTTC CASSRGQGALSETQYF
TRBD1 TRBJ2-3 TRBV12-5 . TGTGCTAGTGGTTCGACAGGGGGAGGAACAGATACGCAGTATTTT CASGSTGGGTDTQYF
. TRBJ1-2 TRBV12-2 once TGTGCAAGTCGCTTCGGGAAATGGGACACCAGTCCTTATGGCTACACCTTC CASRFGKWDTSPYGYTF
. TRBJ1-3 TRBV7-9 . TGTGCCAGCAGCTCCCGCGGAGGGGGAGCCGGAAACACCATATATTTT CASSSRGGGAGNTIYF
TRBD2 TRBJ2-2 TRBV28 . TGTGCCAGCAAGGTCGGGAGGGAGACCGGGGAGCTGTTTTTT CASKVGRETGELFF
TRBD1 TRBJ2-1 TRBV9 . TGTGCCAGCAGCGTAGGCAGGACAGGACATAACAATGAGCAGTTCTTC CASSVGRTGHNNEQFF
. TRBJ2-5 TRBV14 . TGTGCCAGCAGCCAATTTGGGGGGCGAGGTGAGACCCAGTACTTC CASSQFGGRGETQYF